Presented here are 29 T cell receptor beta chains from one specimen sequenced in a study of T cells in localized non-small cell lung cancer. Assay: immunoSEQ multiplex PCR; the TCRdb copy retains only in-frame clones and omits some. This sample yields about 39,000 clones, of which roughly 77% are seen a single time; less than 45% belongs to the top ten. Source: PBMCs, taken before any cancer treatment. These receptors originate from a woman aged 40-69 years with stage II squamous cell lung carcinoma.

This rearrangement joins TRBV4-1 to TRBJ1-6, with 9 bases aligning to TRBD1. Germline trimming cut 0 bases from V and 9 bases from J; bases unmatched to any gene: 9. This CDR3 has 17 amino acids. Germline V lookup: CDR1 MGHRA, CDR2 YSYEKL. CDR3 residues: CASSQDPPGQGRSPLHF. In nucleotides, the CDR3 is TGCGCCAGCAGCCAAGATCCTCCGGGACAGGGTCGTTCACCCCTCCACTTT.

V is TRBV5-6 and J is TRBJ1-2, with D tentatively TRBD1 (5 bases). Germline CDR1 reads SGHDT; CDR2 reads YYEEEE. V was cut by 2 bases and J by 4 bases, with 12 bases left in between. The CDR3 consists of 14 residues. This chain's CDR3 is CASSLGASFYGYTF. The CDR3 region has the DNA TGTGCCAGCAGCTTAGGGGCCAGCTTCTATGGCTACACCTTC.

This clone was counted only a few times. The V and J genes are TRBV28 and TRBJ2-3, with 9 bases matching TRBD1. The CDR3 covers 16 residues. CDR1 and CDR2 (germline): MDHEN, SYDVKM. V lost 6 bases and J lost 4; bases outside the gene matches: 11. CDR3 protein: CASSRTSGTGPDTQYF. The CDR3, as DNA: TGTGCCAGCAGCAGGACCTCCGGGACAGGGCCAGATACGCAGTATTTT. Supplemented by reference TRBV28 and TRBJ2-3, the full variable domain reads DVKVTQSSRYLVKRTGEKVFLECVQDMDHENMFWYRQDPGLGLRLIYFSYDVKMKEKGDIPEGYSVSREKKERFSLILESASTNQTSMYLCASSRTSGTGPDTQYFGPGTRLTVL.

The CDR3 region has the DNA TGTGCCAGCAGCTTAGTCTCACTAGCGGGGAAGACCCAGTACTTC. Protein: CASSLVSLAGKTQYF. The chain employs TRBV7-8 and TRBJ2-5; 10 bases agree with TRBD2. This CDR3 contains 15 residues. Germline CDR1 SGHVS, CDR2 FQNEAQ. Trimming cost V 1 base and J 6 bases; bases outside gene matches: 5.

This chain uses TRBV4-2 with TRBJ2-5, with 8 bases lining up with TRBD1. Germline CDR1 LGHNA, CDR2 YNFKEQ. The V segment lost 0 bases and the J segment 5 bases; nucleotides outside the gene matches: 2. The CDR3 sequence is 14 residues long. The chain's CDR3 is CASSQDTGGETQYF. The CDR3 DNA sequence: TGTGCCAGCAGCCAAGATACAGGGGGGGAGACCCAGTACTTC.

This chain uses TRBV19 with TRBJ1-2, with D maybe TRBD1 (5 bases). The CDR3 loop spans 13 amino acids. The germline gives CDR1 LNHDA, CDR2 SQIVND (reference sequence). Trimming cost V 5 bases and J 5 bases, with 12 bases left between them. The CDR3 reads CASSSDSGYGYTF. In nucleotides, the CDR3 is TGTGCCAGTAGTTCAGACAGTGGATATGGCTACACCTTC.

There are a few counts of this clone. The chain is built from TRBV11-2 and TRBJ1-1, with no clear D. The CDR3 contains 15 residues. In germline, CDR1 is SGHAT, CDR2 FQNNGV. Trimming left V 0 bases short and J 6 bases short, with 14 bases between. CDR3 sequence reads: CASSLERTPGAEAFF. CDR3 in DNA: TGTGCCAGCAGCTTAGAACGGACCCCGGGAGCTGAAGCTTTCTTT. Looking up the rest from reference TRBV11-2 and TRBJ1-1 gives the full variable domain: EAGVAQSPRYKIIEKRQSVAFWCNPISGHATLYWYQQILGQGPKLLIQFQNNGVVDDSQLPKDRFSAERLKGVDSTLKIQPAKLEDSAVYLCASSLERTPGAEAFFGQGTRLTVV.

This sequence joins TRBV10-3 and TRBJ2-7, with 9 bases fitting TRBD2. The CDR3 has 13 residues. Germline V lookup: CDR1 ENHRY, CDR2 SYGVKD. V was pared by 7 bases and J by 5 bases, with 6 bases of the junction left unmatched. The CDR3, as DNA: TGTGCCATCACGTGGCGGGAGGGGAACGAGCAGTACTTC. This codes for CAITWREGNEQYF.

This clone has more than one count but fewer than ten. This chain connects TRBV2 to TRBJ2-3, with D perhaps TRBD2 (7 bases). The CDR3 length is 16 residues. V lost 3 bases and J 4 bases, leaving 17 bases between the germline ends. Germline CDR1 is SNHLY and CDR2 is FYNNEI. CDR3 DNA sequence: TGTGCCAGCAGTGATCCTACGGGGGGCGGGGCAGATACGCAGTATTTT. Protein: CASSDPTGGGADTQYF.

The gene calls are TRBV20-1 and TRBJ2-1; no firm D call. Trimming cost V 6 bases and J 6 bases, with 6 bases left between them. The CDR3 runs to 10 residues. Germline V gene lookup returns CDR1 DFQATT and CDR2 SNEGSKA (reference sequence). This CDR3 reads CSAEANEQFF. The CDR3 DNA is TGCAGTGCCGAAGCCAATGAGCAGTTCTTC.

This clone was seen only once. J is TRBJ2-4 and V is TRBV5-4; TRBD1 agrees at 9 bases. The V gene end was trimmed by 4 bases and the J gene end by 9 bases; junction bases not matched to a gene: 5. CDR1 and CDR2 (germline): SGHNT, YYREEE (reference sequence). The CDR3 consists of 13 residues. The CDR3 protein is CASSRDRDGIQYF. The DNA for the CDR3 is TGTGCCAGCAGCCGGGACAGGGATGGCATTCAGTACTTC.

The chain employs TRBV28 and TRBJ1-2, with D maybe TRBD1 (6 bases). Germline V gives CDR1 MDHEN, CDR2 SYDVKM. V was pared by 7 bases and J by 2 bases, with 11 bases between. This CDR3 contains 13 residues. In DNA form, the CDR3 reads TGTGCCAGCATCCCCGACAGGAACTATGGCTACACCTTC. Translation gives CASIPDRNYGYTF.

Here the CDR3 DNA reads TGTGCCAGCAGTTTACCCCGGGCGGGCGGAAACACCATATATTTT. It translates to CASSLPRAGGNTIYF. The chain joins TRBV28 to TRBJ1-3; D gene unclear. Germline V gives CDR1 MDHEN, CDR2 SYDVKM. The CDR3 is 15 residues long. Trimming took 2 bases from V and 4 from J, leaving 12 bases between them.

This clone showed up just a few times. The junction departs from the called germline gene at one end, perhaps through a read error. The chain links TRBV7-7 to TRBJ1-5, with D possibly TRBD1 on 5 matching bases. The CDR3 sequence is 13 residues long. Germline assignment: CDR1 SSHAT and CDR2 FNYEAQ (reference sequence). The CDR3 DNA is TGTGCTAGCAGCCCAGGGTTCAATCAGCCCCAGCATTTT. Protein sequence: CASSPGFNQPQHF.

The chain links TRBV10-3 to TRBJ2-2; 7 bases line up with TRBD2. The CDR3 contains 16 residues. The junction had 11 bases not matched to a gene; V was cut back by 10 bases and J by 0 bases. Germline V lookup: CDR1 ENHRY, CDR2 SYGVKD. The CDR3: CATRRVAGANTGELFF. CDR3 bases: TGTGCCACCCGGCGGGTGGCGGGAGCGAACACCGGGGAGCTGTTTTTT.

The rearrangement links TRBV5-8 to TRBJ2-7, with 7 bases identical to TRBD1. CDR3 length: 15 amino acids. The V segment lost 4 bases and the J segment 0 bases; nucleotides outside the gene matches: 7. Germline CDR1 SGHTS, CDR2 YDEGEE. CDR3 loop: CASSADRAISYEQYV. The CDR3 bases are TGTGCCAGCAGCGCCGACAGGGCCATCTCCTACGAGCAGTACGTC.

The rearrangement uses TRBV21-1 and TRBJ2-4. TRBV21-1 is noted as a pseudogene. CDR3 length: 16 amino acids. CDR3 loop: CASSKASGPAWGIQYF. The CDR3 region has the DNA TGTGCCAGCAGCAAAGCTTCGGGACCGGCGTGGGGCATTCAGTACTTC.

This clone was observed a single time. One end of the junction does not line up with germline, which may come from a read error. The chain recombines TRBV7-7 with TRBJ2-3, with TRBD1 matching over 7 bases. The CDR3 covers 15 residues. The germline V gene has CDR1 SSHAT and CDR2 FNYEAQ (reference sequence). The DNA for the CDR3 is TGTGCTAGCAGCTTAGGGGGCGACAGGACAGATACGCAGTATTTT. It yields the protein CASSLGGDRTDTQYF.

The chain carries TRBV7-2 and TRBJ2-3; the D is unclear. CDR3 length: 13 amino acids. The V gene lost 2 bases and the J gene lost 0 bases, with 3 bases spanning the gap. Germline values: CDR1 SGHTA, CDR2 FQGNSA. The CDR3 DNA follows: TGTGCCAGCAGCTTACCCAGCACAGATACGCAGTATTTT. Protein product: CASSLPSTDTQYF.

This clone has only one observation. The chain has TRBV27 and TRBJ1-5, with 8 bases aligning to TRBD1. Germline values: CDR1 MNHEY, CDR2 SMNVEV (reference sequence). V was pared by 6 bases and J by 4 bases, with 5 bases of the junction left unmatched. There are 14 residues in the CDR3. CDR3 bases: TGTGCCAGCAGCACCCGGACAGGGAATCAGCCCCAGCATTTT. Its protein product is CASSTRTGNQPQHF.

This chain joins TRBV4-1 and TRBJ1-2; the D gene is possibly TRBD1 (6 bases). Trimming cost V 0 bases and J 3 bases, with 14 bases left between them. The germline CDR1 and CDR2 sequences are MGHRA and YSYEKL. This CDR3 spans 16 amino acids. CDR3 region: CASSQDLGGFDYGYTF. The CDR3 DNA reads as TGCGCCAGCAGCCAAGATCTAGGGGGGTTCGACTATGGCTACACCTTC.

This chain uses TRBV28 with TRBJ2-2; 7 bases line up with TRBD1. V gave up 8 bases and J gave up 0 bases; unmatched junction bases: 3. CDR3 size: 14 residues. Germline lookup yields CDR1 MDHEN and CDR2 SYDVKM. The CDR3, as DNA: TGTGCCAGCCTAGGGACAGCGAACACCGGGGAGCTGTTTTTT. Encoded protein: CASLGTANTGELFF.

V and J are TRBV4-2 and TRBJ2-5; possible D gene TRBD1, 6 bases. The germline V gene encodes CDR1 LGHNA and CDR2 YNFKEQ. This CDR3 comprises 16 residues. V lost 0 bases to trimming and J lost 7 bases, with 18 bases between them. The CDR3 here is CASSQEPLPGAGTQYF. The CDR3 DNA follows: TGTGCCAGCAGCCAAGAACCCCTCCCAGGGGCCGGGACCCAGTACTTC.

The chain carries TRBV5-1 and TRBJ2-2; maybe TRBD1 (6 bases). CDR1 and CDR2 from the germline V gene are SGHRS and YFSETQ. The CDR3 has 15 amino acids. Trimming left V 4 bases short and J 3 bases short, with 13 bases between. In nucleotides, the CDR3 is TGCGCCAGCAGCGTAAACACAGGGTACACCGGGGAGCTGTTTTTT. It encodes CASSVNTGYTGELFF.

The table lists this clone with many counts. This chain connects TRBV10-3 to TRBJ1-2; the D is unclear. This CDR3 region has 14 residues. The V gene lost 0 bases and the J gene lost 4 bases, with 9 bases spanning the gap. CDR1 is ENHRY, CDR2 SYGVKD, per germline. The CDR3 region is CAISESLAGYGYTF. CDR3 DNA: TGTGCCATCAGTGAGTCGTTGGCAGGCTATGGCTACACCTTC.

The gene calls are TRBV28 and TRBJ2-3; a possible D gene is TRBD2 (6 bases). The CDR3 extends over 16 amino acids. Germline V lookup: CDR1 MDHEN, CDR2 SYDVKM. Trimming left V 2 bases short and J 5 bases short, with 17 bases between. CDR3 sequence reads: CASSLNPGLGRDTQYF. DNA of the CDR3: TGTGCCAGCAGTTTAAACCCGGGACTCGGTAGAGATACGCAGTATTTT.

This chain joins TRBV4-3 and TRBJ2-7; D call uncertain. The CDR3 is 12 residues long. The V end was cut by 0 bases, the J end by 7 bases, with 7 bases between. Germline CDR1 LGHNA, CDR2 YSLEER. In DNA form, the CDR3 reads TGCGCCAGCAGCCAAGAGTCCGGGGAGCAGTACTTC. The encoded protein is CASSQESGEQYF.

The V call is TRBV5-1, the J call TRBJ2-7, with TRBD2 matching over 7 bases. The V gene end was trimmed by 0 bases and the J gene end by 1 base; junction bases not matched to a gene: 16. CDR1 is SGHRS, CDR2 YFSETQ, per germline. The CDR3 is 19 amino acids. The chain's CDR3 is CASSLATGGRGYGSYEQYF. In nucleotides, the CDR3 is TGCGCCAGCAGCTTGGCCACGGGAGGAAGGGGCTACGGGTCCTACGAGCAGTACTTC.

The sample holds one count of this clone. The chain combines TRBV13 with TRBJ2-1; weak D call: TRBD2 (6 bases). Germline CDR1 and CDR2: PRHDT and FYEKMQ (reference sequence). CDR3 length: 16 residues. Trimming stripped 4 bases from V and 0 bases from J, with 13 bases between. CDR3 residues: CASSSLGGTSYNEQFF. The CDR3 region has the DNA TGTGCCAGCAGCTCCCTGGGCGGGACCTCCTACAATGAGCAGTTCTTC. Variable domain in full (rest from reference TRBV13 and TRBJ2-1): AAGVIQSPRHLIKEKRETATLKCYPIPRHDTVYWYQQGPGQDPQFLISFYEKMQSDKGSIPDRFSAQQFSDYHSELNMSSLELGDSALYFCASSSLGGTSYNEQFFGPGTRLTVL.